These 3 T cell receptor beta chains share one sample of origin, sequenced in a study of vaccination and CD4 T cells after COVID-19 (dated by TCRdb to 2022 to 2024). Which antigens these TCRs recognize remains unknown. Receptor libraries were prepared by PCR. Instrument used: Illumina iSeq 100. TCR sequencing of DNA from cultured CD4+ T cells used the Oncomine TCR Beta short-read assay at the Johns Hopkins FTIC core. TCRdb itself trimmed the public reads at Q25 with fastp, ran MiXCR and retained productive beta chains. When rows share a CDR3 protein, they turn into one entry using the most common DNA and genes. This sample holds thousands of distinct CDR3 sequences; nearly 35% were observed only once. 20% to 25% of the sample goes to the ten largest clones. The treatment or condition label, as the study defines it: 10-day PBMC culture with coronavirus spike peptide pools or control peptides (ViraFEST assay). CD4+ T cells from unexposed donors were collected before the COVID-19 pandemic (2011-2018).

The sequenced sample was CD4+ T cells from blood, cultured in vitro. The receptors were gathered from a human donor in good health.

The chain joins TRBV29-1 to TRBJ1-2; no definite D call. This CDR3 has 11 residues. V gave up 6 bases and J gave up 8 bases, with 13 bases separating them. Germline V CDR1 and CDR2: SQVTM, ANQGSEA. CDR3 DNA: TGCAGCGTCAGAGGCGGGGAAGGCTACACCTTC. This gives the protein CSVRGGEGYTF.

This rearrangement joins TRBV7-9 to TRBJ2-3; 9 nucleotides match TRBD2. CDR3 length: 18 amino acids. Germline-derived CDR1 and CDR2 are SEHNR and FQNEAQ (reference sequence). V lost 7 bases, J lost 2 bases, and 16 bases stayed unmatched. The CDR3 spells CASNQAGLSGGHTDTQYF. The CDR3 DNA sequence: TGTGCCAGCAACCAGGCTGGCCTTAGCGGGGGTCACACAGATACGCAGTATTTT.

By its share, this clonotype is hyperexpanded (1% or more). This chain uses TRBV30 with TRBJ1-2, with 8 bases that match TRBD1. In germline, CDR1 is GTSNPN, CDR2 SVGIG (reference sequence). Trimming removed 7 bases from V and 3 bases from J; junction bases left unmatched: 4. The CDR3 sequence is 12 residues long. CDR3 nucleotides: TGTGCCTTCTACAGGGGGGACTATGGCTACACCTTC. Protein sequence: CAFYRGDYGYTF.